The sequence of this T cell receptor (beta chain) was determined in a study of monozygotic twins with inflammatory bowel disease. Notes on the study in general: Twins with IBD had fewer clonotypes in common with others than healthy twins, particularly during disease activity. A reduction in TCRbeta diversity (inverse Simpson) was seen in IBD patients relative to healthy co-twins.

CDR3 length: 14 amino acids. Germline values: CDR1 SGHRS, CDR2 YFSETQ. The template switching step added UMIs that contained a 6-nucleotide sample barcode. TCRdb reprocessed the 5' RACE reads, with one entry per CDR3 protein and no DNA. This sample contains 150,000 to 200,000 distinct CDR3 sequences. As for this clonotype: Its specificity is unknown.

The sequence derives from a human donor with ulcerative colitis or Crohn's disease, or a healthy co-twin of an affected twin (not recorded which). The sequencing sample was made of blood. The chain combines TRBV5-1 with TRBJ2-7; TCRdb indicates TRBD1, and absent DNA this call remains unverified. CDR3: CASSSFDREGEQYF.